These T cell receptor beta chains were read from a single sample in a study of blood T cell repertoires in COVID-19. Some clones are missing from TCRdb's copy, which holds only in-frame ones; the method was immunoSEQ multiplex PCR. The table records over 200,000 clones, over 80% of them present only once. Sequences were obtained from peripheral blood. The receptors come from a man aged 30 to 39 with COVID-19, enrolled during active disease. The CDR3 runs from the conserved cysteine through the conserved F or W. The D gene is left open where the match is weak. Some rows have no size entry. The others give once, few or many, or a class for an expanded clone.

CDR3aa | CDR3nt | j_gene | d_gene | abundance | v_gene
CASSYGQLYGYTF | TGTGCCAGCAGCTACGGACAGCTCTATGGCTACACCTTC | TRBJ1-2 | . | . | TRBV5-4
CASSGRQGAMSNEKLFF | TGTGCCAGCAGTGGCCGTCAGGGGGCGATGTCTAATGAAAAACTGTTTTTT | TRBJ1-4 | TRBD1 | . | TRBV2
CASSGGDNYQPQHF | TGTGCCAGTAGTGGGGGGGACAACTATCAGCCCCAGCATTTT | TRBJ1-5 | . | . | TRBV19
CATGSTGIQETQYF | TGTGCCACAGGATCGACAGGGATCCAAGAGACCCAGTACTTC | TRBJ2-5 | TRBD1 | . | TRBV24-1
CASSVSSQLNTEAFF | TGTGCCAGCAGCGTAAGTTCACAGCTGAACACTGAAGCTTTCTTT | TRBJ1-1 | . | . | TRBV9
CASSTPGAGAYEQYF | TGTGCCAGCAGTACCCCCGGAGCGGGAGCGTACGAGCAGTACTTC | TRBJ2-7 | TRBD2 | . | TRBV28
CASSLATGSGNTIYF | TGTGCCAGCAGCTTAGCTACAGGGAGCGGAAACACCATATATTTT | TRBJ1-3 | . | once | TRBV11-2
CASSQDRGPGMNTEAFF | TGCGCCAGCAGCCAAGACAGGGGGCCGGGAATGAACACTGAAGCTTTCTTT | TRBJ1-1 | TRBD1 | . | TRBV4-3
CASSLLRDRSSYEQYF | TGTGCCAGCAGTTTACTCCGGGACAGGAGCTCCTACGAGCAGTACTTC | TRBJ2-7 | TRBD1 | . | TRBV28
CATSRERQGSEKLFF | TGTGCCACCAGCAGAGAACGACAGGGGAGTGAAAAACTGTTTTTT | TRBJ1-4 | TRBD1 | . | TRBV15
CASSRRDTEAFF | TGTGCCAGCAGCCGCAGGGACACTGAAGCTTTCTTT | TRBJ1-1 | . | few | TRBV5-6
CASSQAQNYEQYF | TGCGCCAGCAGCCAGGCCCAGAATTACGAGCAGTACTTC | TRBJ2-7 | . | . | TRBV4-1
CASRAGPLNTGELFF | TGTGCCAGTAGAGCGGGACCTTTAAACACCGGGGAGCTGTTTTTT | TRBJ2-2 | TRBD2 | . | TRBV19
CASSPVTIRQGVFEQYF | TGCGCCAGCAGCCCAGTTACCATTCGACAGGGAGTATTCGAGCAGTACTTC | TRBJ2-7 | TRBD1 | . | TRBV4-1
CASSHQGMNTGELFF | TGTGCCAGCAGTCATCAGGGGATGAACACCGGGGAGCTGTTTTTT | TRBJ2-2 | . | . | TRBV28
CASSPPGQLYEQYF | TGTGCCAGCAGCCCGCCGGGACAGCTCTACGAGCAGTACTTC | TRBJ2-7 | TRBD1 | . | TRBV28
CASSTAGFSGNTIYF | TGTGCCAGCAGTACAGCAGGGTTCTCTGGAAACACCATATATTTT | TRBJ1-3 | . | . | TRBV6-1
CASSLGSGGGTGELFF | TGCGCCAGCAGCCTCGGTAGCGGGGGGGGTACCGGGGAGCTGTTTTTT | TRBJ2-2 | TRBD2 | . | TRBV4-1